This is a list of T cell receptor beta chains from one sample in a study of CXCR3-negative and CXCR3-positive naive CD8 T cells. TCRdb re-called the 5' RACE reads, yielding one record per CDR3 amino acid sequence without DNA. The clone table shows about 130,000 distinct CDR3 sequences, with the ten largest holding approximately 0.51%. The source material was naive CXCR3- CD8+ T cells from blood. All receptors derive from a human donor in good health. Some clones in this sample may be carry-over from other donors' samples. CDR3s include the opening cysteine and the closing phenylalanine or tryptophan.

length: 14
J: TRBJ2-5
V: TRBV28
CDR3: CASSPSGTGETQYF

length: 14
J: TRBJ2-5
V: TRBV20-1
CDR3: CSASSRDGKETQYF

length: 13
J: TRBJ2-1
V: TRBV7-6
CDR3: CASSSGQSDEQFF

length: 12
J: TRBJ1-1
V: TRBV7-9
CDR3: CASSAPLTEAFF

length: 13
J: TRBJ2-1
V: TRBV29-1
CDR3: CSVHSGGANEQFF

length: 19
J: TRBJ2-2
V: TRBV5-1
CDR3: CASSLRPGLDEANTGELFF

length: 13
J: TRBJ2-1
V: TRBV20-1
CDR3: CSARVDWGNEQFF

length: 14
J: TRBJ2-5
V: TRBV5-1
CDR3: CASSAGRYQETQYF

length: 15
J: TRBJ1-1
V: TRBV4-3
CDR3: CASSQGKQGGYEAFF

length: 15
J: TRBJ1-2
V: TRBV20-1
CDR3: CSAKGGTGNNYGYTF

length: 13
J: TRBJ2-7
V: TRBV7-9
CDR3: CASSPQGTNEQYF

length: 15
J: TRBJ1-5
V: TRBV19
CDR3: CASKIMEGSNQPQHF

length: 17
J: TRBJ2-5
V: TRBV3-1
CDR3: CASSHKETGDSQETQYF

length: 15
J: TRBJ2-1
V: TRBV20-1
CDR3: CSARALSGFYNEQFF

length: 15
J: TRBJ2-5
V: TRBV20-1
CDR3: CSARPSGRYQETQYF

length: 14
J: TRBJ2-5
V: TRBV7-8
CDR3: CASSLEVLEETQYF

length: 16
J: TRBJ2-1
V: TRBV12-3/TRBV12-4
CDR3: CASSFGRGQLYNEQFF

length: 15
J: TRBJ1-1
V: TRBV4-3
CDR3: CASSQGAGMNTEAFF

length: 17
J: TRBJ2-4
V: TRBV12-3/TRBV12-4
CDR3: CASRPTAVDLAKNIQYF

length: 15
J: TRBJ2-3
V: TRBV12-3/TRBV12-4
CDR3: CASSSTALSTDTQYF

length: 13
J: TRBJ2-1
V: TRBV28
CDR3: CASSAGFYNEQFF

length: 13
J: TRBJ2-3
V: TRBV7-9
CDR3: CASSLAASDTQYF

length: 12
J: TRBJ2-1
V: TRBV19
CDR3: CASRGGYNEQFF

length: 15
J: TRBJ2-7
V: TRBV7-2
CDR3: CASSLGEGLNYEQYF

length: 16
J: TRBJ1-6
V: TRBV2
CDR3: CATFGPGREYNSPLHF